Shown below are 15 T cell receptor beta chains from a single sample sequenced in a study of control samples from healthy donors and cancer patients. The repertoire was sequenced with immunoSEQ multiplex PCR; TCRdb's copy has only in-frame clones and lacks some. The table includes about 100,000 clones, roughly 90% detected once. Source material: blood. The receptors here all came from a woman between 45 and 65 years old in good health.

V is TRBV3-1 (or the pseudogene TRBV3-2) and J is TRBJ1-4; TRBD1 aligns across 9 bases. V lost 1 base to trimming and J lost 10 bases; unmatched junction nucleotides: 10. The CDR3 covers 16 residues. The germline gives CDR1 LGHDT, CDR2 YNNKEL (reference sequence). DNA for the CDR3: TGTGCCAGCAGCCAAGGTAGGGACAGGGCTGTCGGAAAACTGTTTTTT. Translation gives CASSQGRDRAVGKLFF.

The CDR3 reads CASERATLSYEQYV. The CDR3 DNA sequence: TGTGCCAGTGAGAGGGCCACGTTATCCTACGAGCAGTACGTC. The chain links TRBV2 to TRBJ2-7; D is possibly TRBD2 (5 bases). V was cut by 9 bases and J by 1 base, with 16 bases left in between. Germline values: CDR1 SNHLY, CDR2 FYNNEI. CDR3 length: 14 residues.

The CDR3 loop is CASSGISQETQYF. The CDR3 DNA sequence: TGTGCCAGCAGCGGAATTTCTCAAGAGACCCAGTACTTC. V and J are TRBV9 and TRBJ2-5; D call uncertain. The CDR3 contains 13 residues. CDR1 SGDLS and CDR2 YYNGEE come from the germline V gene. Deletions cut 3 bases from V and 2 bases from J, with 8 bases between.

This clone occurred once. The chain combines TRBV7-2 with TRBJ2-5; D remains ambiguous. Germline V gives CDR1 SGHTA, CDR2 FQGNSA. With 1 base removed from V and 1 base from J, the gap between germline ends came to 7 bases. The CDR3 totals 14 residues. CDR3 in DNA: TGTGCCAGCAGCTTAGATCCCGCCCAAGAGACCCAGTACTTC. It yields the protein CASSLDPAQETQYF.

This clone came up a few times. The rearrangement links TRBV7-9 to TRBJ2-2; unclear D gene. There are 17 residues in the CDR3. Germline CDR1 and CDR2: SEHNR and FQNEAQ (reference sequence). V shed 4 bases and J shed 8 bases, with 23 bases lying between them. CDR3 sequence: CASSSPLGWPTSGELFF. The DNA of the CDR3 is TGTGCCAGCAGCTCTCCGTTAGGGTGGCCAACGTCTGGGGAGCTGTTTTTT.

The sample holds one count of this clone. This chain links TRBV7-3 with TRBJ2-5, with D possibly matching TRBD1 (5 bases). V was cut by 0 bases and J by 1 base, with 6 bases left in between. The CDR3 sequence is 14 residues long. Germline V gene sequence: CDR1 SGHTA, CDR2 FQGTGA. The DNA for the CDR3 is TGTGCCAGCAGCTTAACAGGGGTCCAAGAGACCCAGTACTTC. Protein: CASSLTGVQETQYF.

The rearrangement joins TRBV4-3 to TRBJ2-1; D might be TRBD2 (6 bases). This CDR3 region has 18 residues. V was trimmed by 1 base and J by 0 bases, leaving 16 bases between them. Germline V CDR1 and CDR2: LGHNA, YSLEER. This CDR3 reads CASSQVLGGASSYNEQFF. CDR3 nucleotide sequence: TGCGCCAGCAGCCAAGTTCTAGGAGGGGCGAGCTCCTACAATGAGCAGTTCTTC.

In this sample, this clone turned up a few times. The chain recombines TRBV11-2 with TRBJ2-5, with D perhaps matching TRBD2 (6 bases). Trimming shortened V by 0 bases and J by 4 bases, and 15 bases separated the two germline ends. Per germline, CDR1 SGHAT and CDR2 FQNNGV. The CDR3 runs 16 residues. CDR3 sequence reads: CASSLDRSVGGETQYF. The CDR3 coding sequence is TGTGCCAGCAGCTTAGATCGAAGTGTGGGGGGAGAGACCCAGTACTTC.

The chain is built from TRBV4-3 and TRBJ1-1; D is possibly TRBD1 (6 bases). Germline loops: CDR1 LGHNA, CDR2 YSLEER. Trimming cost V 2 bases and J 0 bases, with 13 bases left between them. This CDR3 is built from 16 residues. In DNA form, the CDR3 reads TGCGCCAGCAGCCAACATAACAGGGTTATGAACACTGAAGCTTTCTTT. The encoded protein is CASSQHNRVMNTEAFF.

CDR3 in amino acids: CASSLKIGQLNTEAFF. DNA for the CDR3: TGTGCCAGCAGTTTAAAAATCGGACAACTGAACACTGAAGCTTTCTTT. The gene calls are TRBV27 and TRBJ1-1, with D possibly TRBD1 on 5 matching bases. Per germline, CDR1 MNHEY and CDR2 SMNVEV (reference sequence). The CDR3 runs 16 residues. V was clipped by 2 bases and J by 0 bases, with 13 bases between them.

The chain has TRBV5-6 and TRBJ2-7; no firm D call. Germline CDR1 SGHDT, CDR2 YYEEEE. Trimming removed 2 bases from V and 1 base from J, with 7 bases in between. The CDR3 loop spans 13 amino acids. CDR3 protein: CASSFQLSYEQYV. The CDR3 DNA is TGTGCCAGCAGCTTCCAGTTGTCCTACGAGCAGTACGTC.

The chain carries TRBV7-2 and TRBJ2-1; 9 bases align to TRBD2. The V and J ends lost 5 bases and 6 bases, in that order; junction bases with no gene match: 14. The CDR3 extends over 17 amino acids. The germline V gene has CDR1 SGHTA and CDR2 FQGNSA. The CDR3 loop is CASSPRRGGSRGNEQFF. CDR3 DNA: TGTGCCAGCAGCCCTAGGCGGGGGGGTAGTAGAGGCAATGAGCAGTTCTTC.

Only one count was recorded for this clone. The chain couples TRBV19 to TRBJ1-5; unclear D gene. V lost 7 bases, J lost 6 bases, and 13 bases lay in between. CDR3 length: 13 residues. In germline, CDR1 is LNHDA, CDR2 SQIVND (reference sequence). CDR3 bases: TGTGCCAGTAACGCCCAGGTCCCTCAGCCCCAGCATTTT. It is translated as CASNAQVPQPQHF. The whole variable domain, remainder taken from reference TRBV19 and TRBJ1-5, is DGGITQSPKYLFRKEGQNVTLSCEQNLNHDAMYWYRQDPGQGLRLIYYSQIVNDFQKGDIAEGYSVSREKKESFPLTVTSAQKNPTAFYLCASNAQVPQPQHFGDGTRLSIL.

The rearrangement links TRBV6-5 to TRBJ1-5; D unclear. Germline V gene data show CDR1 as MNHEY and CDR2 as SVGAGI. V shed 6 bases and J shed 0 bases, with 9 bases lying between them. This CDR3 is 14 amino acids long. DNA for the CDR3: TGTGCCAGCAGCCTCCAGTATAGCAATCAGCCCCAGCATTTT. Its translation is CASSLQYSNQPQHF.

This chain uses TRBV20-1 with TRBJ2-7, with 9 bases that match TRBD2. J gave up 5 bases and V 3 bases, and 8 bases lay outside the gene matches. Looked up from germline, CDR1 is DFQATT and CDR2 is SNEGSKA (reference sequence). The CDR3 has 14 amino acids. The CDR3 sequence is CSASNKTSGNEQYV. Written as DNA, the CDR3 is TGCAGTGCTAGTAATAAGACTAGCGGAAACGAGCAGTACGTC.